Presented here are 4 T cell receptor beta chains from one specimen sequenced in a study of blood T cells in healthy people across ages. Using a J-beta primer mix together with a sample-barcoded 5' primer, a second PCR was run for roughly 6 to 12 cycles. TCRdb processed the 5' RACE reads anew with MiXCR; each CDR3 protein has one entry. The table includes about 1.8 million distinct CDR3 sequences, roughly 49% detected once. Material: blood. These TCRs come from a middle-aged woman in good health.

The chain carries TRBV11-1 and TRBJ1-6; 7 nucleotides match TRBD1. The CDR3 length is 15 residues. The germline gives CDR1 SGHAT, CDR2 FQDESV (reference sequence). V was pared by 4 bases and J by 3 bases, with 3 bases of the junction left unmatched. CDR3 protein: CASSYRDSYNSPLHF. DNA of the CDR3: TGTGCCAGCAGCTACCGGGACAGCTATAATTCACCCCTCCACTTT.

The sample holds one count of this clonotype. Germline and junction disagree at one end, which may indicate a read error. This chain links TRBV27 with TRBJ1-2; D is possibly TRBD1 (6 bases). The CDR3 runs to 13 residues. Per the germline V gene, CDR1 is MNHEY and CDR2 is SMNVEV (reference sequence). The CDR3 loop is CASSPQGTYGHTF. The DNA for the CDR3 is TGTGCCAGCAGTCCCCAGGGGACCTATGGCCACACCTTC.

Notes on this clonotype: Being one base from a much bigger clone, this may be a read error. The gene calls are TRBV29-1 and TRBJ2-5; 9 bases map to TRBD1. Matching the DNA end better, TRBJ2-7 makes the J call doubtful. Germline values: CDR1 SQVTM, CDR2 ANQGSEA. CDR3 length equals 14 residues. Here the CDR3 reads CSVDTGTGFCEQYF. The CDR3 nucleotides read TGCAGCGTTGATACCGGGACAGGGTTCTGCGAGCAGTACTTC.

The sample holds a few counts of this clonotype. J is TRBJ1-4 and V is TRBV6-2 or TRBV6-3; D gene uncertain. V shed 7 bases and J shed 5 bases, with 11 bases lying between them. The CDR3 runs to 13 residues. Germline-derived CDR1 and CDR2 are MNHEY and SVGEGT. DNA of the CDR3: TGTGCCAGCAACCGACAAGACAATGAAAAACTGTTTTTT. The encoded protein is CASNRQDNEKLFF.